This T cell receptor beta chain was obtained from a study of blood T cell repertoires in COVID-19. Study at large: Acute and convalescent COVID-19 samples came from the United States, Italy and Spain. Sample material is recorded as cDNA or gDNA derived from T cells, B-cell-depleted T cells, or PBMCs.

Authors' processing steps: Amplification of reference gene primers provided the estimated nucleated cell counts. Produced via immunoSEQ multiplex PCR; TCRdb's table is partial and in-frame only. V and J calls and clone size are as listed in that table; D and trimming were resolved from the DNA. The repertoire includes under 300,000 clones, around 83% of them detected once, and around 3.6% sits in the top ten. V was pared by 4 bases and J by 3 bases, with 13 bases between. The germline CDR1 and CDR2 sequences are SGHRS and YFSETQ. This CDR3 comprises 14 residues. The V gene is TRBV5-1, the J gene TRBJ2-5; tentatively, D is TRBD2 (6 bases). The sample comprised peripheral blood. The sequence was obtained from a man between 18 and 35 years old with active or convalescent COVID-19. Written as DNA, the CDR3 is TGCGCCAGCAGCACCGGGACTTTTAAAGAGACCCAGTACTTC. This codes for CASSTGTFKETQYF. Variable domain in full (rest from reference TRBV5-1 and TRBJ2-5): KAGVTQTPRYLIKTRGQQVTLSCSPISGHRSVSWYQQTPGQGLQFLFEYFSETQRNKGNFPGRFSGRQFSNSRSEMNVSTLELGDSALYLCASSTGTFKETQYFGPGTRLLVL.